This T cell receptor beta chain was retrieved from a study of beta chain features in type 1 diabetes. Overall study context: Under 110,000,000 sorted cells were examined across all samples.

The sequenced template was cDNA made from the entire isolated RNA. Using immunoSEQ multiplex PCR, the repertoire was profiled, and TCRdb retains in-frame clones only, with some absent. This repertoire shows some 300,000 clones, under 8.5% found once; its top ten account for more than 0.9%. The sequence came from a woman between 18 and 30 years old in good health. The specimen sequenced was central memory CD4+ T cells from blood.

CDR3 sequence (DNA): TGTGCCAGCAGCGCGGGTCGACAGGGCCCCACTTCACCCCTCCACTTT. Translating gives CASSAGRQGPTSPLHF. This rearrangement joins TRBV7-2 to TRBJ1-6; 7 bases align to TRBD1. CDR3 length: 16 residues. Germline V gene lookup returns CDR1 SGHTA and CDR2 FQGNSA. Trimming at V came to 5 bases and at J to 9 bases, leaving 13 bases not matched to a gene.